These 12 T cell receptor beta chains originate from one sample sequenced in a study of Ad26.COV2.S vaccination and SARS-CoV-2 variants. Only in-frame clones appear in the TCRdb table, and some are missing; sequencing was by immunoSEQ multiplex PCR. This sample has 400,000 to 500,000 clones, with approximately 92% found just once. Treatment in this sample: around 19 received Ad26.COV2.S at low or high dose, single or two shots; about 5 received placebo; per-sample allocation not given. Vaccine and placebo recipients were sampled on day 63 after the first injection. The material was peripheral blood, obtained in a trial of Ad26.COV2.S vaccine versus placebo. The source of these receptors is a person between 18 and 59 years old who received the Ad26.COV2.S COVID-19 vaccine or a placebo.

This clone was seen a single time. The chain links TRBV6-2 or TRBV6-3 to TRBJ2-7; D might be TRBD2 (6 bases). Germline V gene sequence: CDR1 MNHEY, CDR2 SVGEGT. The CDR3 is 14 residues long. Trimming removed 2 bases from V and 3 bases from J, with 11 bases in between. CDR3 region: CASSYPGDVYEQYV. In nucleotides, the CDR3 is TGTGCCAGCAGTTACCCGGGAGACGTCTACGAGCAGTACGTC.

The chain carries TRBV18 and TRBJ2-1, with 8 nucleotides matching TRBD1. There are 14 residues in the CDR3. J was trimmed by 4 bases and V by 5 bases; bases with no gene match: 4. Per the germline V gene, CDR1 is KGHSH and CDR2 is LQKENI. As DNA, the CDR3 is TGTGCCAGCTCAAGCTGGACAGGGTACAATGAGCAGTTCTTC. It yields the protein CASSSWTGYNEQFF.

CDR3 sequence (DNA): TGTGCCTGGGACAGTGGCTTCTCCTACGAGCAGTACGTC. This gives the protein CAWDSGFSYEQYV. The J gene is TRBJ2-7, the V gene TRBV25-1; TRBD1 matches at 7 bases. After removal of 11 bases from V and 0 bases from J, the junction contained 7 bases not matched to a gene. The CDR3 is made up of 13 amino acids. From germline, CDR1 is MGHDK and CDR2 SYGVNS.

The genes are TRBV28 and TRBJ1-2; tentatively, D is TRBD1 (6 bases). Germline CDR1 reads MDHEN; CDR2 reads SYDVKM. The CDR3 runs 12 residues. The V gene lost 7 bases and the J gene lost 4 bases, with 10 bases spanning the gap. The CDR3 nucleotides read TGTGCCAGCACCCGGGACATCTATGGCTACACCTTC. Protein product: CASTRDIYGYTF.

CDR3 DNA: TGTGCCAGCAGTTCGCCCCAGGGAGGGAAGAATGGCTACACCTTC. Protein product: CASSSPQGGKNGYTF. V gene TRBV28 combines with J gene TRBJ1-2, with TRBD1 as a possible D gene (5 bases). Trimming pared 4 bases from V and 6 bases from J, leaving 18 bases between. From germline, CDR1 is MDHEN and CDR2 SYDVKM. CDR3 size: 15 residues.

The CDR3 loop reads CASSWGGVRNSPLHF. CDR3 DNA sequence: TGTGCCAGCAGCTGGGGGGGGGTCAGAAATTCACCCCTCCACTTT. J is TRBJ1-6 and V is TRBV7-9; D might be TRBD1 (5 bases). This CDR3 has 15 residues. Trimming took off 4 bases at V and 7 bases at J, with 14 bases between the two ends. Germline V gene lookup returns CDR1 SEHNR and CDR2 FQNEAQ (reference sequence).

The rearrangement uses TRBV5-1 and TRBJ2-5; no firm D call. This CDR3 has 13 amino acids. Looked up from germline, CDR1 is SGHRS and CDR2 is YFSETQ. V gave up 4 bases and J gave up 4 bases, with 11 bases separating them. In nucleotides, the CDR3 is TGCGCCAGCAGCGAGCGCGTCCTAGAGACCCAGTACTTC. Translating it yields CASSERVLETQYF.

The rearrangement uses TRBV5-5 and TRBJ2-7, with D perhaps being TRBD1 or TRBD2 (5 bases each). This CDR3 has 13 residues. Germline V gene data show CDR1 as SGHKS and CDR2 as YYEKEE (reference sequence). The V end lost 3 bases, the J end lost 2 bases, and 9 bases lay between the germline ends. CDR3 nucleotide sequence: TGTGCCAGCAGCTCGATGGGACCCTACGAGCAGTACTTC. Its translation is CASSSMGPYEQYF. The whole variable domain, remainder taken from reference TRBV5-5 and TRBJ2-7, is DAGVTQSPTHLIKTRGQQVTLRCSPISGHKSVSWYQQVLGQGPQFIFQYYEKEERGRGNFPDRFSARQFPNYSSELNVNALLLGDSALYLCASSSMGPYEQYFGPGTRLTVT.

DNA for the CDR3: TGTGCCAGCAGCTTGGTTCGGACTAGCCCAGATACGCAGTATTTT. Encoded protein: CASSLVRTSPDTQYF. The gene calls are TRBV5-4 and TRBJ2-3, with 8 bases that match TRBD2. The CDR3 length is 15 residues. J was trimmed by 4 bases and V by 0 bases; bases with no gene match: 4. Germline CDR1 is SGHNT and CDR2 is YYREEE (reference sequence).

Concerning this clone itself: Other nucleotide sequences from this sample produce the same CDR3. The chain links TRBV30 to TRBJ1-1; D gene uncertain. V lost 0 bases to trimming and J lost 4 bases, with 9 bases between them. The CDR3 length is 13 residues. Germline CDR1 reads GTSNPN; CDR2 reads SVGIG (reference sequence). For the CDR3, the DNA is TGTGCCTGGAGTGTAACGGGATCCACTGAAGCTTTCTTT. It is translated as CAWSVTGSTEAFF. Filled out from reference TRBV30 and TRBJ1-1, the complete variable domain reads SQTIHQWPATLVQPVGSPLSLECTVEGTSNPNLYWYRQAAGRGLQLLFYSVGIGQISSEVPQNLSASRPQDRQFILSSKKLLLSDSGFYLCAWSVTGSTEAFFGQGTRLTVV.

V usage is TRBV25-1 and J usage is TRBJ1-1; D is possibly TRBD1 (5 bases). V dropped 5 bases and J dropped 1 base, with 8 bases sitting between them. This CDR3 spans 13 amino acids. Germline CDR1 MGHDK, CDR2 SYGVNS. CDR3 nucleotides: TGTGCCAGCAGTCCGCAGGGGAACACTGAAGCTTTCTTT. This gives the protein CASSPQGNTEAFF.

The chain uses TRBV24-1 and TRBJ2-5; no clear D. The CDR3 contains 11 residues. Germline-derived CDR1 and CDR2 are KGHDR and SFDVKD. Trimming left V 3 bases short and J 9 bases short, with 7 bases between. Here the CDR3 DNA reads TGTGCCACCAGTGATCCCCGGGCCCAGTACTTC. It yields the protein CATSDPRAQYF.